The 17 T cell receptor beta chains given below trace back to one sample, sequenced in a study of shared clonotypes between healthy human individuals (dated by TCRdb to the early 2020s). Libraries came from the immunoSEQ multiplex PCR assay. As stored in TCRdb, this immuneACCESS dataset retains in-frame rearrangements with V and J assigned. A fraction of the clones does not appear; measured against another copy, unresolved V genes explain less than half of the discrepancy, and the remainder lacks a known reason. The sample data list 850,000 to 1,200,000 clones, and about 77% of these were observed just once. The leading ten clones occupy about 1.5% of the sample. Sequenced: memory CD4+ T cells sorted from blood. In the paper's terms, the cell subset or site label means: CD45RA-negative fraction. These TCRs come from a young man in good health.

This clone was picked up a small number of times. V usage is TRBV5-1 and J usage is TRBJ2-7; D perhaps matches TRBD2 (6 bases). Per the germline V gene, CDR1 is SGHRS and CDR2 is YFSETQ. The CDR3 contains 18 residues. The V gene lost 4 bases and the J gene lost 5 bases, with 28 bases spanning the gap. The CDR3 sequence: CASSAKLPGLQMKDEQYF. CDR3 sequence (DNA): TGCGCCAGCAGCGCCAAATTACCGGGACTCCAAATGAAGGACGAGCAGTACTTC.

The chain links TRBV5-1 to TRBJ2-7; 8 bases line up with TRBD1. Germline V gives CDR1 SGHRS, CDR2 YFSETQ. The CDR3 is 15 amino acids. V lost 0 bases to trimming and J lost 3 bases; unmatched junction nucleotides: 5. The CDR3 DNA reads TGCGCCAGCAGCTTGGGACAGGGGATCGGCTACGAGCAGTACTTC. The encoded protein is CASSLGQGIGYEQYF. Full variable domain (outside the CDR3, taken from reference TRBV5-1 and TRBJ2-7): KAGVTQTPRYLIKTRGQQVTLSCSPISGHRSVSWYQQTPGQGLQFLFEYFSETQRNKGNFPGRFSGRQFSNSRSEMNVSTLELGDSALYLCASSLGQGIGYEQYFGPGTRLTVT.

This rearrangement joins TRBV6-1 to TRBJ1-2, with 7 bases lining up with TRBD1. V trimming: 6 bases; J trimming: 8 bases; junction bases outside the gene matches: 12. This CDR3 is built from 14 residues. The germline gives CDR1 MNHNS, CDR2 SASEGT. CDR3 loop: CASRTTTGKHGYTF. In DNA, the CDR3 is TGTGCCAGCAGAACCACGACAGGGAAGCACGGCTACACCTTC.

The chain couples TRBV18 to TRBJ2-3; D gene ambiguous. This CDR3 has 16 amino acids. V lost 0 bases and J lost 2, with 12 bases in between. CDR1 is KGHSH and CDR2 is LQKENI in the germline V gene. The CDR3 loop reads CASSPPSDLTTDTQYF. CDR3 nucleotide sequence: TGTGCCAGCTCACCACCTTCAGACCTTACCACAGATACGCAGTATTTT.

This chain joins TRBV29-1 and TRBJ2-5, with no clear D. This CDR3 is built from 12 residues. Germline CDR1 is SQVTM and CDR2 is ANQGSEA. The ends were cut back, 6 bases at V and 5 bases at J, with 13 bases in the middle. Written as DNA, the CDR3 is TGCAGCGTCTTTGATTCCAGGGAGACCCAGTACTTC. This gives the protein CSVFDSRETQYF.

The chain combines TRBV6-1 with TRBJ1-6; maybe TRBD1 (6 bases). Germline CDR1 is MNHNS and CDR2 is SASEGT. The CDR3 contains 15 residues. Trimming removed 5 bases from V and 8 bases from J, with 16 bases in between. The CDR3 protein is CASSLRTVRDSPLHF. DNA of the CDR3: TGTGCCAGCAGTTTACGGACAGTACGGGATTCACCCCTCCACTTT.

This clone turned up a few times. The CDR3 here is CASSSVRGPQETQYF. In DNA, the CDR3 is TGTGCCAGCAGCTCCGTCAGGGGCCCTCAAGAGACCCAGTACTTC. The J gene is TRBJ2-5, the V gene TRBV7-9, with a weak D call TRBD1 (6 bases). The V gene lost 4 bases and the J gene lost 2 bases, with 14 bases spanning the gap. Germline CDR1 and CDR2: SEHNR and FQNEAQ (reference sequence). This CDR3 spans 15 amino acids.

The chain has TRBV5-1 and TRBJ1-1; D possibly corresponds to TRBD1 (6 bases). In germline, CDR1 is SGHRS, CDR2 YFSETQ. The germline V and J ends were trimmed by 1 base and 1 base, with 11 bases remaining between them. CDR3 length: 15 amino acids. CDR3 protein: CASSLTGATNTEAFF. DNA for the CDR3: TGCGCCAGCAGCTTGACGGGGGCAACGAACACTGAAGCTTTCTTT.

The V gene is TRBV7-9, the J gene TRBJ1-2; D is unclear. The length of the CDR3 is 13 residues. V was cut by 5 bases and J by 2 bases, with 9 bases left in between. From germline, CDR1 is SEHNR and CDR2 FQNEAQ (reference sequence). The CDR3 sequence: CASSPEVNYGYTF. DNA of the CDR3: TGTGCCAGCAGCCCCGAGGTCAACTATGGCTACACCTTC.

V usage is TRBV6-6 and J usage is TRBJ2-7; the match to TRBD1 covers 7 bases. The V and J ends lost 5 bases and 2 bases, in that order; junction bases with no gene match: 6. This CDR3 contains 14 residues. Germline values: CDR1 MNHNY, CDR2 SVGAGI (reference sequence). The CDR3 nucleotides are TGTGCCAGCAGTGTTACCGGGACAGCCTACGAGCAGTACTTC. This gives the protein CASSVTGTAYEQYF.

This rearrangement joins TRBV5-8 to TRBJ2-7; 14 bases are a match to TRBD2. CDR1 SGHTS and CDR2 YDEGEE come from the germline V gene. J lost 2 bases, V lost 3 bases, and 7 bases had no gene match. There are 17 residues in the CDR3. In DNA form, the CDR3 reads TGTGCCAGCAGCTGGAGTGAGACTAGCGGGAGGGCCTACGAGCAGTACTTC. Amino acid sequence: CASSWSETSGRAYEQYF.

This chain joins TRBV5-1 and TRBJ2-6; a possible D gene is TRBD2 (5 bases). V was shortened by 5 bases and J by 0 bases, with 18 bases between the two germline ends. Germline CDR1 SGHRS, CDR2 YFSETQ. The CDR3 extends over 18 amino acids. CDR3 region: CASSALDKAYSGANVLTF. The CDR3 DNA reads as TGCGCCAGCAGTGCACTAGACAAAGCCTACTCTGGGGCCAACGTCCTGACTTTC.

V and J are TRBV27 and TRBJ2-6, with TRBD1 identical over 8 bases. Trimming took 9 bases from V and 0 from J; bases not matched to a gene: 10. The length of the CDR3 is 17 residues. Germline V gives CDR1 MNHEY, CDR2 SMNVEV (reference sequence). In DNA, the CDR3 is TGTGCCAGTACCCGGGGACAGGTAGTCTCTGGGGCCAACGTCCTGACTTTC. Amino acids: CASTRGQVVSGANVLTF.

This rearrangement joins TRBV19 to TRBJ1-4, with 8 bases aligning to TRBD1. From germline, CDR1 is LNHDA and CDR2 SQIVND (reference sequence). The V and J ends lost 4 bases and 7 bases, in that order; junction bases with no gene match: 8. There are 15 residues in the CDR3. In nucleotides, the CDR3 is TGTGCCAGTAGTACGGACAGGGCTCGGGGTGAAAAACTGTTTTTT. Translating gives CASSTDRARGEKLFF. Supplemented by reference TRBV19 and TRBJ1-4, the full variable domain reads DGGITQSPKYLFRKEGQNVTLSCEQNLNHDAMYWYRQDPGQGLRLIYYSQIVNDFQKGDIAEGYSVSREKKESFPLTVTSAQKNPTAFYLCASSTDRARGEKLFFGSGTQLSVL.

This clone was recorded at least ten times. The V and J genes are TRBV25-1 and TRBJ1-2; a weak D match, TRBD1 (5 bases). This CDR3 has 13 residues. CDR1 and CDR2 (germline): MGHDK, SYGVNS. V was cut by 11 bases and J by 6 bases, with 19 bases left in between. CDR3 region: CAAPRRTNDGYTF. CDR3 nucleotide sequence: TGTGCCGCACCCCGACGGACAAATGATGGCTACACCTTC.

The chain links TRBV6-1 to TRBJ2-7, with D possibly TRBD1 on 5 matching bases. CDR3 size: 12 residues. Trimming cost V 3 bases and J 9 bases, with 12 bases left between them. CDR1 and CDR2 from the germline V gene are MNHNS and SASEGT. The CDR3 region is CASSELPRGQYF. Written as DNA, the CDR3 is TGTGCCAGCAGTGAGCTCCCAAGGGGGCAGTACTTC.

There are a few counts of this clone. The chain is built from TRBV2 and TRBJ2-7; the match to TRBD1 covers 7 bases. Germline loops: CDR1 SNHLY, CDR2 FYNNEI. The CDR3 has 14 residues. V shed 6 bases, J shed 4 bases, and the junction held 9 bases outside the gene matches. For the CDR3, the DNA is TGTGCCAGCAGACACAGGGGCACCATTTACGAGCAGTACTTC. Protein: CASRHRGTIYEQYF.